These T cell receptor beta chains were read from a single sample in a study of response to subunit inactivated influenza vaccine. TCRdb fed the RT-PCR reads into MiXCR, producing one record per CDR3 protein. The table lists about 780,000 distinct CDR3 sequences, around 20% of them singletons. This sample comprised PBMCs from blood, obtained less than 6 days after vaccination. The receptors shown here come from a man in his fifties or sixties who received an inactivated influenza vaccine. CDR3s include the opening cysteine and the closing phenylalanine or tryptophan. The D gene is left open where the match is weak. Part of the rows lack a size; the others show once, few, many or a class for expanded clones.

TRBJ2-2	few	NA	TRBV5-1	TGCGCCAGCAGCTTCACCGTAACGAACACCGGGGAGCTGTTTTTT	CASSFTVTNTGELFF
TRBJ1-5	NA	NA	TRBV6-1	TGTGCCAGCAGAATGACAGTCAATCAGCCCCAGCATTTT	CASRMTVNQPQHF
TRBJ2-3	NA	NA	TRBV11-2	TGTGCCAGCAGCTTAAGGGACGGCCCAGATACGCAGTATTTT	CASSLRDGPDTQYF
TRBJ2-7	NA	NA	TRBV20-1	TGCAGTGCTAGAGATCAGGTCTACGAGCAGTACTTC	CSARDQVYEQYF
TRBJ2-5	NA	NA	TRBV7-6	TGTGCCAGCAGCTCCAACCGGGAAAAGAGAAAACTCTACCAAGAGACCCAGTACTTC	CASSSNREKRKLYQETQYF
TRBJ1-5	NA	NA	TRBV20-1	TGCAGTGCTAGAGAAACAGTCGATCAGCCCCAGCATTTT	CSARETVDQPQHF
TRBJ2-2	NA	TRBD2	TRBV9	TGTGCCAGCAGCGTACAAGTCCGGGAGGTGGACACCGGGGAGCTGTTTTTT	CASSVQVREVDTGELFF
TRBJ2-1	NA	NA	TRBV7-8	TGTGCCAGCAGCCCATGGGGCACCCCTACCTACAATGAGCAGTTCTTC	CASSPWGTPTYNEQFF
TRBJ2-3	few	NA	TRBV29-1	TGCAGCGTTGTGGGGGGTGGGGATTGGCGCACAGATACGCAGTATTTT	CSVVGGGDWRTDTQYF
TRBJ2-7	few	NA	TRBV12-3/TRBV12-4	TGTGCCAGCAGTTTAGAGTTACGCTACGAGCAGTACTTC	CASSLELRYEQYF
TRBJ2-1	many	TRBD2	TRBV6-1	TGTGCCAGCACCGGGAGGGGTGTCTACAATGAGCAGTTCTTC	CASTGRGVYNEQFF
TRBJ2-3	NA	NA	TRBV29-1	TGCAGCGCGAAGGAGGGTTGGGGGACAGATACGCAGTATTTT	CSAKEGWGTDTQYF
TRBJ2-7	few	TRBD1	TRBV28	TGTGCCAGCAGTTTCCTCACCGGGACAGGGGCTCGCGAGCAGTACTTC	CASSFLTGTGAREQYF
TRBJ2-7	few	NA	TRBV7-2	TGTGCCAGCAGCTTAGTCAAGCACGAGCAGTACTTC	CASSLVKHEQYF
TRBJ2-1	many	TRBD2	TRBV5-1	TGCGCCAGCAGTTCCACTAGCGGGAGTTGGGATGAGCAGTTCTTC	CASSSTSGSWDEQFF
TRBJ1-2	few	NA	TRBV12-3/TRBV12-4	TGTGCCAGCAGTTTAGAAGGCACGATTGGGGGCTACACCTTC	CASSLEGTIGGYTF
TRBJ2-1	few	TRBD2	TRBV20-1	TGCAGTGCTATAGCGGGAGCCAATGAGCAGTTCTTC	CSAIAGANEQFF
TRBJ1-6	NA	NA	TRBV7-2	TGTGCCAGCAGCTTTGTAGGGGACGTCTCACCCCTCCACTTT	CASSFVGDVSPLHF
TRBJ2-1	few	TRBD2	TRBV24-1	TGTGCCACCAGTGATTATAGCGGGAGGAGCTACAATGAGCAGTTCTTC	CATSDYSGRSYNEQFF
TRBJ2-4	few	NA	TRBV7-2	TGTGCCAGCAGCGCCCGGTGGGACGCACAGTACTTC	CASSARWDAQYF
TRBJ2-7	many	NA	TRBV12-3/TRBV12-4	TGTGCCAGCAGTTTCCGGTACGAGCAGTACTTC	CASSFRYEQYF
TRBJ2-2	NA	NA	TRBV11-1	TGTGCCAGCAGCTTATCGATGGTCAGGACTACGAACACCGGGGAGCTGTTTTTT	CASSLSMVRTTNTGELFF
TRBJ1-4	few	NA	TRBV7-2	TGTGCCAGCAGCTTACGCTCTAGGAGTAATGAAAAACTGTTTTTT	CASSLRSRSNEKLFF
TRBJ1-1	once	NA	TRBV29-1	TGCAGCGTTGACCGCAGGGGAAGGACAATGAACACTGAAGCTTTCTTT	CSVDRRGRTMNTEAFF
TRBJ1-1	few	NA	TRBV10-3	TGTGCCATCAGTGAACGTGGCAGGACGAACACTGAAGCTTTCTTT	CAISERGRTNTEAFF
TRBJ2-1	few	TRBD2	TRBV4-1	TGCGCCAGCAGCACGCTAGCGGGGGGGAATGAGCAGTTCTTC	CASSTLAGGNEQFF
TRBJ2-3	few	TRBD2	TRBV5-1	TGCGCCAGCAGCCACGAGCGGGGGGAAGGGACAGATACGCAGTATTTT	CASSHERGEGTDTQYF
TRBJ1-4	few	TRBD1	TRBV20-1	TGCAGTGCTAGGGGACAGGATTTTAATGAAAAACTGTTTTTT	CSARGQDFNEKLFF
TRBJ1-4	NA	TRBD1	TRBV4-2	TGTGCCAGCAGCCAGGACAGGGGGTATGAAAAACTGTTTTTT	CASSQDRGYEKLFF
TRBJ1-6	NA	TRBD1	TRBV7-2	TGTGCCAGCAGCTTAAGCACGGGACAGGGGAATTTTCACTTT	CASSLSTGQGNFHF
TRBJ2-1	NA	NA	TRBV12-3/TRBV12-4	TGTGCCAGCAGTTTCAGCTTAAAAGAGCAGTTCTTC	CASSFSLKEQFF
TRBJ2-7	NA	NA	TRBV4-2	TGTGCCAGCAGCCTCCCACTAACGGCTAGCTCCTACGAGCAGTACTTC	CASSLPLTASSYEQYF
TRBJ2-1	NA	NA	TRBV6-2/TRBV6-3	TGTGCCAGCAGAGCAGTACATACCTACAATGAGCAGTTCTTC	CASRAVHTYNEQFF
TRBJ2-2	NA	NA	TRBV7-6	TGTGCCAGCAGCTCCTCCCGGGGCAGACCCGGGGAGCTGTTTTTT	CASSSSRGRPGELFF
TRBJ1-1	few	NA	TRBV25-1	TGTGCCAGCAGTGAGAATACGGGGAAGACTGAAGCTTTCTTT	CASSENTGKTEAFF
TRBJ2-5	few	NA	TRBV25-1	TGTGCCAGCAGTGAACCGGGGACGGAGACCCAGTACTTC	CASSEPGTETQYF
TRBJ1-2	many	NA	TRBV5-6	TGTGCCAGCAGCCCAGTTGAGGAGGGCCTGGACTATGGCTACACCTTC	CASSPVEEGLDYGYTF
TRBJ2-7	few	TRBD2	TRBV20-1	TGCAGTGCTAGCGGGAGGAGTTCCTACGAGCAGTACTTC	CSASGRSSYEQYF
TRBJ1-2	few	TRBD1	TRBV9	TGTGCCAGCAGCGGAACAGGGGGCTCTAACTATGGCTACACCTTC	CASSGTGGSNYGYTF
TRBJ1-1	once	NA	TRBV30	TGTGCCTGGAGTGTACACAGGAACACTGAAGCTTTCTTT	CAWSVHRNTEAFF
TRBJ1-2	NA	TRBD1	TRBV6-5	TGTGCCAGCAGTTACCGGGAGGGGGCTGGTGGCTACACCTTC	CASSYREGAGGYTF
TRBJ2-5	NA	NA	TRBV6-2/TRBV6-3	TGTGCCAGCAGTCCCCCGTGGTACCAAGAGACCCAGTACTTC	CASSPPWYQETQYF
TRBJ2-1	few	TRBD1	TRBV10-3	TGTGCCATCAGTGAAAGGGACAGGGTCGGGGGAAATGAGCAGTTCTTC	CAISERDRVGGNEQFF
TRBJ2-3	many	TRBD2	TRBV5-1	TGCGCCAGCAGCTCTCGTCCTAGCGGGGGGACTAGCACAGATACGCAGTATTTT	CASSSRPSGGTSTDTQYF
TRBJ2-1	many	NA	TRBV10-3	TGTGCCATCAGTGATGGATACAATGAGCAGTTCTTC	CAISDGYNEQFF
TRBJ2-5	few	NA	TRBV5-1	TGCGCCAGCAGCTTGCAGACTCCATCGGAGACCCAGTACTTC	CASSLQTPSETQYF
TRBJ2-3	many	NA	TRBV12-3/TRBV12-4	TGTGCCAGCAGCTATTTGTCTTTGACAGATACGCAGTATTTT	CASSYLSLTDTQYF
TRBJ2-5	few	TRBD1	TRBV12-3/TRBV12-4	TGTGCCAGCAGTTTCACTGGACAGGCCGCACAAGAGACCCAGTACTTC	CASSFTGQAAQETQYF
TRBJ2-7	few	TRBD2	TRBV7-9	TGTGCCAGCAGCCGACTAGCTGCTAGCTCCTACGAGCAGTACTTC	CASSRLAASSYEQYF
TRBJ2-5	few	TRBD1	TRBV29-1	TGCAGCGCGAATACAGGGGGATGGGAGACCCAGTACTTC	CSANTGGWETQYF
TRBJ2-5	NA	TRBD2	TRBV12-3/TRBV12-4	TGTGCCAGCAGCCCCGGGCTAGCGGGGGGGGATGAGACCCAGTACTTC	CASSPGLAGGDETQYF
TRBJ1-1	NA	NA	TRBV6-2/TRBV6-3	TGTGCCACCCAGGGCCCGTTTGGAGCTTTCTTT	CATQGPFGAFF
TRBJ2-7	NA	TRBD2	TRBV5-5	TGTGCCAGCAGCTTGGTGGGGGGGGGACTCTTCCCCCACGAGCAGTACTTC	CASSLVGGGLFPHEQYF
TRBJ2-7	NA	NA	TRBV6-5	TGTGCCAGCAGTTTTCAAGGAGGGGCCTACGAGCAGTACTTC	CASSFQGGAYEQYF
TRBJ1-6	NA	NA	TRBV25-1	TGTGCCAGCAGTTCGGGACATTTTTCACCCCTCCACTTT	CASSSGHFSPLHF
TRBJ2-1	few	NA	TRBV20-1	TGCAGTGCTAGCCCCGTGGATGAGCAGTTCTTC	CSASPVDEQFF
TRBJ2-7	few	NA	TRBV24-1	TGTGCCACCAGTAGAACAGGGACCTACGAGCAGTACTTC	CATSRTGTYEQYF
TRBJ2-1	few	NA	TRBV6-4	TGTGCCAGCAGCCCAGACGGGGGAAAACCCTACAATGAGCAGTTCTTC	CASSPDGGKPYNEQFF
TRBJ2-2	NA	TRBD2	TRBV7-2	TGTGCCAGCAGGAGGACTAGTGCGAACACCGGGGAGCTGTTTTTT	CASRRTSANTGELFF